This entry concerns a single T cell receptor beta chain. This sample stems from a study of sequential checkpoint blockade in melanoma. Study information: Randomization was 1:1 between first-line nivolumab→ipilimumab and ipilimumab→nivolumab. Maintenance nivolumab came after either treatment sequence.

Assay used: immunoSEQ multiplex PCR; TCRdb lists only in-frame clones, some missing. The data contain about 8,400 clones, about 88% of them singletons. This sample's treatment: randomized to nivolumab then ipilimumab (arm A) or the reverse (arm B). Patients had received no earlier DNA-damaging chemotherapy. Sorted cells were live CD3+CD8+, lacking CD19 and CD56, from PBMCs. Germline loops: CDR1 SEHNR, CDR2 FQNEAQ (reference sequence). This CDR3 spans 13 amino acids. V gave up 9 bases and J gave up 0 bases, with 11 bases separating them. The source material was CD8+ T cells sorted from blood (inferred from file names), sampled from a patient given nivolumab and ipilimumab in sequence. This TCR came from a human donor with melanoma. The gene calls are TRBV7-9 and TRBJ1-1; the D gene is possibly TRBD1 (6 bases). The CDR3: CASIGQMNTEAFF. For the CDR3, the DNA is TGTGCCAGTATCGGACAGATGAACACTGAAGCTTTCTTT.